This TCR beta chain was recovered during a study of cytotoxic CD8 clonotypes in ibrutinib-treated CLL (dated by TCRdb to about 2021). About the study as a whole: In this cohort, approximately 15 patients were treatment-naive and more than 9 were relapsed/refractory, while some 18 had unmutated IGHV. Responses were partial in about 25 patients and complete in 2; after median approximately 69 months follow-up, roughly 14 stayed in remission and some twelve progressed. Response samples were obtained after a median of around eleven months of treatment, with a range of about 6 to 36 months. On average, each sample yielded roughly 250,000 productive templates and tens of thousands of productive rearrangements. Longitudinal samples were available for 26 of the 86 trial participants. Cryopreserved peripheral blood mononuclear cells were collected before treatment, at response, and at either disease progression or sustained remission. All remission and progressive disease samples were collected while patients were still receiving ibrutinib. Overall results and qualifications from the work: Baseline clonality exceeded that of age-matched healthy donors and correlated strongly with circulating CD8+ T-cell counts. At ibrutinib response clonality went up, during sustained remission it held steady, and at progression it dropped back toward baseline. Public clonotypes were found to be uncommon and were observed to contract or remain stable during treatment; the increase in clonality was shown to reflect expansion of private clonotypes at ibrutinib response. Sustained-remission and progressing patients did not have matched sampling times, and lymph node repertoires were not examined.

Relative to germline, V is 6 bases shorter and J is 6 bases shorter, with 11 bases between their ends. The CDR3 covers 13 residues, taking in both the cysteine and the phenylalanine. The entry retains the CDR3 DNA only, 39 bases that are in frame from base 1. For CDR1 and CDR2, the germline V gene lists MNHNS and SASEGT. A MiSeq instrument was used for deep resolution sequencing, which targeted depths ranging from 1 in 1 million up to 1 in 200,000 T cells, with coverage averaging 10x for each clonotype. The immunoSEQ hsTCRB Kit was used to generate TCR beta libraries. Regarding the original processing steps: ImmunoSEQ Data Assistant and ImmunoSEQ Analyzer were used for data analysis, and V, D and J genes were assigned according to IMGT definitions. Clonality was computed as one minus normalized Shannon entropy of productive rearrangement frequencies, ranging from 0 to 1. Public clonotype analysis was restricted to overrepresented clonotypes comprising at least 0.05% of each patient's repertoire. Repertoires from approximately 13 age-matched healthy donors in immuneACCESS were used as clonality controls. TCRdb mirrors the immuneACCESS table, restricted to in-frame sequences. Some clones are absent from its copies; in checked studies, under half trace to an unresolved V gene, and the reason for the others is unknown. The DNA gave D and trimming, while V, J and clone size come from that table. For this sample there are some 140,000 clones; around 90% appear just once. The ten largest clones take up 10% to 11% of the sample.

Turning to this clone: The antigen this receptor binds is unknown. No per-base quality is available; no much larger clone lies one base away.

The time point tag for this specimen amounts to: 12 to 13 months on ibrutinib. For TCR beta library preparation, roughly 2 micrograms of genomic DNA were extracted from the cryopreserved PBMCs. High-throughput TCR beta sequencing was performed on longitudinal blood samples from CLL patients receiving ibrutinib monotherapy. The patients were enrolled in a single-center, open-label phase 2 trial of ibrutinib monotherapy. This sequence originates from a human donor with chronic lymphocytic leukemia. The sequence links TRBV6-1 to TRBJ1-4; confidence is insufficient to name the D gene. The source material was PBMCs, sampled after 12 months of ibrutinib treatment. The nucleotides are TGTGCCAGCAGGGTTTCGTCGGATGAAAAACTGTTTTTT. The encoded protein is CASRVSSDEKLFF.